This T cell receptor (beta chain) comes out of a study of blood T cell repertoires in COVID-19 (dated by TCRdb to the early 2020s). Concerning the study at large: Samples from collaborators originated in the United States, Italy and Spain and spanned both the acute and convalescent phases of COVID-19. The material from the prospective study consisted of cDNA or gDNA derived from T cells, B-cell-depleted T cells, or PBMCs. The dataset comprised deeply sampled blood TCRbeta repertoires from subjects exposed to, actively infected with, or recovered from COVID-19. A freely available public database, intended as a resource for researchers studying the immune response to SARS-CoV-2, is where the repertoires were released. Samples were obtained from the ongoing ImmuneRACE study (first 160 participants) and from over a thousand subjects provided by 6 global collaborators. The sample metadata nearly always contained a de-identified subject ID, COVID-19 status, age in years and sex. Where available, HLA class I and class II types were taken from metadata supplied by the sample provider and were not determined by assay-based typing. General conclusions and limits of the study: The quantity of clinical and demographic metadata differed by source and by participant and was supplied without curation.

As regards this clone: Its antigen is not yet known. The sample holds no much larger clone one base away, and base qualities are not on file.

The immunoSEQ Assay, a bias-controlled multiplex PCR, was used to amplify TCRbeta CDR3 regions from genomic DNA. In the authors' own workflow: The number of nucleated cells in each sample was estimated from the amplification of reference gene primers within the assay. To quantify the absolute abundance of each unique TCRbeta CDR3 rearrangement, sequence reads were collapsed and filtered. For each sample, productive Simpson clonality was calculated by taking the square root of Simpson's diversity index across productive rearrangements. Entries here come from immuneACCESS through TCRdb and include only in-frame sequences with V and J called. Some clones fail to appear in such tables; in the studies checked, an unresolved V gene covers under half of the shortfall, and the cause of the remainder is unknown. V and J calls and clone size are given by that table; D and trimming were obtained from the DNA. The sample table contains approximately 180,000 clones; only one count was recorded for approximately 87% of them. Under 15% of the sample rests with the top ten.

At one collaborating source in Seattle, patients were enrolled during active infection and were followed longitudinally through the course of disease. Each collaborating institution followed its own protocols to collect whole blood in K2EDTA tubes. Collaborator samples were shipped for TCRbeta analysis as frozen whole blood, isolated PBMCs, or DNA extracted from either sample type. The sequence came from a woman in her 70s with COVID-19, enrolled during active disease. Sequencing used peripheral blood.

The nucleotide sequence reads TGTGCCAGCCTCGAGGGCTACGAGCAGTACTTC. Translation gives CASLEGYEQYF. The chain uses TRBV11-2 and TRBJ2-7, and TRBD2 may be the D gene, going by 5 matching bases. From cysteine to phenylalanine, the CDR3 is 11 amino acids long. Just CDR3 DNA is preserved here, 33 bases in frame from base 1. The V end loses 8 bases and the J end loses 3 bases, and a stretch of 8 bases separates them. Via the germline V gene, CDR1 is SGHAT and CDR2 FQNNGV.